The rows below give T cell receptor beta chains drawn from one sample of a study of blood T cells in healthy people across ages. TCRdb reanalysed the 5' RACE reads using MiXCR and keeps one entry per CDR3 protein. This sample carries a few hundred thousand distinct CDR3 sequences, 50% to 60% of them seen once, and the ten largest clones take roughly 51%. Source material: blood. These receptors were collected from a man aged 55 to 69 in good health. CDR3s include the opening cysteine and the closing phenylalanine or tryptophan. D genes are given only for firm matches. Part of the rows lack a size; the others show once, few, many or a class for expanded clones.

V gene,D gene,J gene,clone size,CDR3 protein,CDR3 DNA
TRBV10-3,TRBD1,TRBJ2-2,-,CAISPGQGNTGELFF,TGTGCCATCAGTCCGGGACAGGGGAACACCGGGGAGCTGTTTTTT
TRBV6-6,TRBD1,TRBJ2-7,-,CASINSGGSYEQYF,TGTGCCAGCATCAACTCAGGGGGCTCCTACGAGCAGTACTTC
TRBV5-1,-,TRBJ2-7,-,CASSLWVAYEQYF,TGCGCCAGCAGCTTGTGGGTTGCCTACGAGCAGTACTTC
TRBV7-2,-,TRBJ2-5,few,CASSGDFQETQYF,TGTGCCAGCAGTGGGGACTTTCAAGAGACCCAGTACTTC
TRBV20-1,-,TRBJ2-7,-,CSAGSGSRYEQYF,TGCAGTGCTGGATCCGGGAGTCGCTACGAGCAGTACTTC
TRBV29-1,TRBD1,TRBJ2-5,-,CSTTMGQGATQYF,TGCAGCACAACAATGGGACAGGGCGCGACCCAGTACTTC
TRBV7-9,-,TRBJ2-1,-,CASSWQNEQFF,TGTGCCAGCAGCTGGCAGAATGAGCAGTTCTTC
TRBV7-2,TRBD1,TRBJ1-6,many,CASSPRGGASSPLHF,TGTGCCAGCAGCCCAAGAGGGGGCGCGAGTTCACCCCTCCACTTT
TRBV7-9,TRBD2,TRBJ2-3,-,CASSPGRAGARTDTQYF,TGTGCCAGCAGCCCCGGCCGTGCGGGAGCTAGAACAGATACGCAGTATTTT
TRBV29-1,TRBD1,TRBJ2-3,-,CSVEGTGGTDTQYF,TGCAGCGTAGAAGGGACAGGGGGCACAGATACGCAGTATTTT
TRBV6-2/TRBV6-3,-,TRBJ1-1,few,CASSYYLGSTEAFF,TGTGCCAGCAGTTACTATCTGGGTTCCACTGAAGCTTTCTTT
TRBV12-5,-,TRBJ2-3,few,CASGLTEADTQYF,TGTGCTAGTGGTCTAACCGAAGCAGATACGCAGTATTTT
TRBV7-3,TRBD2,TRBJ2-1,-,CASSLTRATWGLALGNEQFF,TGTGCCAGCAGCTTAACCCGAGCAACCTGGGGACTAGCACTGGGCAATGAGCAGTTCTTC
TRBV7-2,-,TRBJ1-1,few,CASRQAIGNTEAFF,TGTGCCAGCAGGCAAGCTATCGGGAACACTGAAGCTTTCTTT
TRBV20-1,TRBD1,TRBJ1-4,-,CSVRADRRREKLFF,TGCAGTGTTAGAGCGGACAGGCGACGAGAAAAACTGTTTTTT